Listed below are T cell receptor beta chains from one sample, sequenced in a study of CD8+ T cells in alopecia areata. The protocol was immunoSEQ multiplex PCR, while the TCRdb copy is restricted to in-frame clones and leaves out a portion. The repertoire holds some 82,000 clones, about 53% seen once, with around 5% in the top ten. The sample taken for sequencing was NKG2D-high CD8+ T cells sorted from blood. The receptors stem from a human donor with alopecia areata. Each CDR3 is given with its conserved first and last residue. Each record gives: CDR3 length, D gene, clone size, J gene, V gene, CDR3 DNA, CDR3 protein. D genes are given only for firm matches. Clone size, where shown, is once, few, many, or a class for clones that have expanded.

length: 13
D: NA
size: few
J: TRBJ2-5
V: TRBV29-1
DNA: TGCAGCGTTGAAGATGGGGACCAAGAGACCCAGTACTTC
CDR3: CSVEDGDQETQYF

length: 15
D: TRBD2
size: NA
J: TRBJ2-1
V: TRBV6-5
DNA: TGTGCCAGCAGTCTAACTAGCGAACCTTACAATGAGCAGTTCTTC
CDR3: CASSLTSEPYNEQFF

length: 12
D: NA
size: few
J: TRBJ2-1
V: TRBV11-2
DNA: TGTGCCAGCAGCTTACCGGGATATGAGCAGTTCTTC
CDR3: CASSLPGYEQFF

length: 15
D: TRBD2
size: once
J: TRBJ2-5
V: TRBV15
DNA: TGTGCCACCTCGCCTGCCCTAGCGGCACAAGAGACCCAGTACTTC
CDR3: CATSPALAAQETQYF

length: 15
D: TRBD1
size: NA
J: TRBJ2-5
V: TRBV9
DNA: TGTGCCAGCAGCGGCGGGGACAGGAGACAAGAGACCCAGTACTTC
CDR3: CASSGGDRRQETQYF

length: 12
D: NA
size: NA
J: TRBJ2-7
V: TRBV28
DNA: TGTGCCAGCAGTTTGGGCGGAGGTGAGCAGTACTTC
CDR3: CASSLGGGEQYF

length: 14
D: NA
size: NA
J: TRBJ2-2
V: TRBV5-1
DNA: TGCGCCAGCAGCTTGGCCTGGGGTCCCGGGGAGCTGTTTTTT
CDR3: CASSLAWGPGELFF

length: 14
D: TRBD2
size: NA
J: TRBJ2-1
V: TRBV6-6
DNA: TGTGCCAGCCGACTAGCGGGGACTTACAATGAGCAGTTCTTC
CDR3: CASRLAGTYNEQFF

length: 12
D: NA
size: NA
J: TRBJ2-5
V: TRBV29-1
DNA: TGCAGCGTTGAAGGGGTGGAAGAGACCCAGTACTTC
CDR3: CSVEGVEETQYF

length: 20
D: TRBD1
size: few
J: TRBJ2-1
V: TRBV29-1
DNA: TGCAGCGTTGAAGATTTAGGGACAGGGCCCCAACCAAGCTCCTACAATGAGCAGTTCTTC
CDR3: CSVEDLGTGPQPSSYNEQFF

length: 14
D: NA
size: few
J: TRBJ1-2
V: TRBV14
DNA: TGTGCCAGCAGCCAAGGAAACGTCAACTATGGCTACACCTTC
CDR3: CASSQGNVNYGYTF

length: 14
D: TRBD2
size: few
J: TRBJ2-7
V: TRBV7-9
DNA: TGTGCCAGCAGCTTAGAGGGGACTAGCGGCGAGCAGTACTTC
CDR3: CASSLEGTSGEQYF

length: 12
D: NA
size: few
J: TRBJ2-4
V: TRBV27
DNA: TGTGCCAGCAGCGGGGGATTCAACATTCAGTACTTC
CDR3: CASSGGFNIQYF

length: 13
D: TRBD1
size: NA
J: TRBJ1-2
V: TRBV2
DNA: TGTGCCAGAGGGGGTCGGGACAGTTATGGCTACACCTTC
CDR3: CARGGRDSYGYTF

length: 13
D: NA
size: NA
J: TRBJ2-7
V: TRBV19
DNA: TGTGCCAGTAGTATGGGGACATCATACGAGCAGTACTTC
CDR3: CASSMGTSYEQYF

length: 13
D: NA
size: NA
J: TRBJ2-7
V: TRBV27
DNA: TGTGCCAGCAGTCTCGACGCGAAGAACGAGCAGTACTTC
CDR3: CASSLDAKNEQYF

length: 15
D: NA
size: NA
J: TRBJ2-7
V: TRBV27
DNA: TGTGCCAGCAGCCTTCGGGGGGCTTTAATCTACGAGCAGTACTTC
CDR3: CASSLRGALIYEQYF

length: 15
D: NA
size: once
J: TRBJ2-3
V: TRBV30
DNA: TGTGCCTGCCTGGGCGGACAGAGGATCACAGATACGCAGTATTTT
CDR3: CACLGGQRITDTQYF

length: 16
D: NA
size: few
J: TRBJ1-2
V: TRBV4-1
DNA: TGCGCCAGCAGCCAAGATACGACAGAAAGGGACTATGGCTACACCTTC
CDR3: CASSQDTTERDYGYTF

length: 15
D: TRBD1
size: NA
J: TRBJ2-5
V: TRBV30
DNA: TGTGCCTGGAGCCCCGCAGGGGGCTTACAAGAGACCCAGTACTTC
CDR3: CAWSPAGGLQETQYF

length: 15
D: NA
size: few
J: TRBJ2-2
V: TRBV9
DNA: TGTGCCAGCAGCGTAGTGGCTTTGGGTACCGGGGAGCTGTTTTTT
CDR3: CASSVVALGTGELFF

length: 15
D: NA
size: NA
J: TRBJ1-6
V: TRBV9
DNA: TGTGCCAGCAGTTCCAGGGGACAATGGAATTCACCCCTCCACTTT
CDR3: CASSSRGQWNSPLHF

length: 14
D: NA
size: NA
J: TRBJ2-1
V: TRBV29-1
DNA: TGCAGCGTTGAGATTTCTAAGAGTCGGTATGAGCAGTTCTTC
CDR3: CSVEISKSRYEQFF

length: 14
D: NA
size: few
J: TRBJ2-3
V: TRBV5-6
DNA: TGTGCCAGCAGCTTTGGGGGGGCCATAAATACGCAGTATTTT
CDR3: CASSFGGAINTQYF

length: 14
D: TRBD2
size: few
J: TRBJ2-1
V: TRBV29-1
DNA: TGCAGCGTCCCCTCGGGACTAGCTTACAATGAGCAGTTCTTC
CDR3: CSVPSGLAYNEQFF

length: 12
D: NA
size: NA
J: TRBJ2-7
V: TRBV29-1
DNA: TGCAGCGTTAACGGGGAAACCTACGAGCAGTACTTC
CDR3: CSVNGETYEQYF

length: 14
D: TRBD1
size: NA
J: TRBJ1-6
V: TRBV29-1
DNA: TGCAGCGTTGAAGATGGGACAGGGAATTCACCCCTCCACTTT
CDR3: CSVEDGTGNSPLHF

length: 16
D: NA
size: NA
J: TRBJ1-1
V: TRBV27
DNA: TGTGCCAGCAGTTTGTCCTTTCCAACAGGGAGGACTGAAGCTTTCTTT
CDR3: CASSLSFPTGRTEAFF

length: 15
D: NA
size: NA
J: TRBJ2-2
V: TRBV9
DNA: TGTGCCAGCAGCGCCGGGACAACGAACACCGGGGAGCTGTTTTTT
CDR3: CASSAGTTNTGELFF

length: 17
D: TRBD1
size: NA
J: TRBJ2-6
V: TRBV4-1
DNA: TGCGCCAGCAGCCTCGGACAGGGGGGGTCTGGGGCCAACGTCCTGACTTTC
CDR3: CASSLGQGGSGANVLTF

length: 15
D: TRBD2
size: few
J: TRBJ2-7
V: TRBV29-1
DNA: TGCAGCGTTGAATGGGGTCTAGCGGGGCACTACGAGCAGTACTTC
CDR3: CSVEWGLAGHYEQYF

length: 13
D: NA
size: NA
J: TRBJ1-1
V: TRBV7-2
DNA: TGTGCCAGCAGCTTGTATCCGGGACTCGAAGCTTTCTTT
CDR3: CASSLYPGLEAFF

length: 14
D: NA
size: NA
J: TRBJ2-7
V: TRBV29-1
DNA: TGCAGCGTCTACGGACCGTCTACCTCCTACGAGCAGTACTTC
CDR3: CSVYGPSTSYEQYF

length: 15
D: TRBD2
size: NA
J: TRBJ2-7
V: TRBV6-5
DNA: TGTGCCAGCACCCCTGGAGGGCGGGAGGGCTACGAGCAGTACTTC
CDR3: CASTPGGREGYEQYF

length: 12
D: NA
size: few
J: TRBJ2-1
V: TRBV29-1
DNA: TGCAGCGTGATTACAGCCTACAATGAGCAGTTCTTC
CDR3: CSVITAYNEQFF

length: 13
D: TRBD1
size: NA
J: TRBJ2-7
V: TRBV11-2
DNA: TGTGCCAGCAGCTTGGGACAGAAGTACGAGCAGTACTTC
CDR3: CASSLGQKYEQYF

length: 15
D: NA
size: NA
J: TRBJ2-1
V: TRBV7-9
DNA: TGTGCCAGCAGCTTAGTAGCCAGGGGTCACAATGAGCAGTTCTTC
CDR3: CASSLVARGHNEQFF

length: 15
D: TRBD1
size: once
J: TRBJ1-1
V: TRBV4-1
DNA: TGCGCCAGCAGCACCACAGGGGGATTTCCCCCAGAAGCTTTCTTT
CDR3: CASSTTGGFPPEAFF

length: 11
D: NA
size: NA
J: TRBJ2-1
V: TRBV29-1
DNA: TGCAGCGTTGTTGGCTACAATGAGCAGTTCTTC
CDR3: CSVVGYNEQFF

length: 15
D: TRBD2
size: few
J: TRBJ2-2
V: TRBV29-1
DNA: TGCAGCGTTGAAGTGGCAGACAGCGGGGCCGGGGAGCTGTTTTTT
CDR3: CSVEVADSGAGELFF

length: 12
D: NA
size: large
J: TRBJ2-1
V: TRBV7-2
DNA: TGTGCCAGCAGGGCCCCCTACAATGAGCAGTTCTTC
CDR3: CASRAPYNEQFF

length: 14
D: NA
size: NA
J: TRBJ2-7
V: TRBV28
DNA: TGTGCCAGCAGTTTCGGTCTGGCCTCCTACGAGCAGTACTTC
CDR3: CASSFGLASYEQYF

length: 13
D: NA
size: medium-sized
J: TRBJ2-3
V: TRBV28
DNA: TGTGCCAGCAGTTTATATCGGACAGATACGCAGTATTTT
CDR3: CASSLYRTDTQYF

length: 16
D: TRBD1
size: NA
J: TRBJ2-1
V: TRBV30
DNA: TGTGCCTGGAGTATCAGTCCCGGGACAGGGGTCAATGAGCAGTTCTTC
CDR3: CAWSISPGTGVNEQFF

length: 12
D: NA
size: NA
J: TRBJ1-1
V: TRBV7-9
DNA: TGTGCCAGCAGCCCGCGGTCCACTGAAGCTTTCTTT
CDR3: CASSPRSTEAFF

length: 13
D: NA
size: NA
J: TRBJ1-1
V: TRBV2
DNA: TGTGCCAGCAGTGGGCTGGGGCAAACTGAAGCTTTCTTT
CDR3: CASSGLGQTEAFF

length: 13
D: TRBD1
size: few
J: TRBJ2-3
V: TRBV9
DNA: TGTGCCAGCAGCCCTCACGGACAGGGGGCGCAGTATTTT
CDR3: CASSPHGQGAQYF

length: 13
D: TRBD1
size: NA
J: TRBJ2-7
V: TRBV28
DNA: TGTGCCAGCAGTTTAGGGACAGGGGGCGAGCAGTACTTC
CDR3: CASSLGTGGEQYF

length: 14
D: NA
size: few
J: TRBJ1-1
V: TRBV27
DNA: TGTGCCAGCAGTTCTTTAGGGGTGGACACTGAAGCTTTCTTT
CDR3: CASSSLGVDTEAFF

length: 12
D: NA
size: few
J: TRBJ1-2
V: TRBV28
DNA: TGTGCCAGCAGTGGCAGGGCAGGCGGCTACACCTTC
CDR3: CASSGRAGGYTF

length: 16
D: TRBD1
size: NA
J: TRBJ1-1
V: TRBV5-1
DNA: TGCGCCAGCAGCTTGGATGGGGGGACAGCGAACACTGAAGCTTTCTTT
CDR3: CASSLDGGTANTEAFF

length: 13
D: NA
size: NA
J: TRBJ2-5
V: TRBV6-1
DNA: TGTGCCAGCAGTGAGGTCCGCGGAGAGACCCAGTACTTC
CDR3: CASSEVRGETQYF

length: 14
D: TRBD2
size: NA
J: TRBJ2-1
V: TRBV27
DNA: TGTGCCAGCAGCTGGACTAGCGGGAGGGAACGGCAGTTCTTC
CDR3: CASSWTSGRERQFF

length: 16
D: TRBD2
size: NA
J: TRBJ2-5
V: TRBV29-1
DNA: TGCAGCGTTTTAGGACTAGCGGGAGGGACTGGAGAGACCCAGTACTTC
CDR3: CSVLGLAGGTGETQYF

length: 13
D: NA
size: NA
J: TRBJ1-2
V: TRBV7-9
DNA: TGTGCCAGCGTCCATCCGGGGTACTATGGCTACACCTTC
CDR3: CASVHPGYYGYTF